Listed below are T cell receptor beta chains from one sample, sequenced in a study of vaccination and CD4 T cells after COVID-19. Each CDR3 protein gets one entry after TCRdb re-called the PCR reads with MiXCR. The sample lists around 10,000 distinct CDR3 sequences, 32% seen once, with 15% to 17% in the top ten. The antigens of these receptors remain unknown. Sequenced material: CD4+ T cells from blood, cultured in vitro, taken after SARS-CoV-2 vaccination. The source of these receptors is a human donor who had recovered from COVID-19. Both conserved end residues are part of each CDR3. D genes are given only for firm matches. Clone size is not always given. Where it is, it says once, few, many or a class for expanded clones.

J	V	size	D	DNA	CDR3
TRBJ1-5	TRBV21-1	-	-	TGTGCCAGCACTAGGGGGGGGGGCCCCAGCAATCAGCCCCAGCATTTT	CASTRGGGPSNQPQHF
TRBJ2-2	TRBV12-3/TRBV12-4	-	-	TGTGCCAGCAGGAAAAGTCCCGGGGAGCTGTTTTTT	CASRKSPGELFF
TRBJ1-1	TRBV7-2	-	-	TGTGCCAGCAGCCTATACACGTTCGAAGCTTTCTTT	CASSLYTFEAFF
TRBJ1-2	TRBV6-2/TRBV6-3	few	-	TGTGCCAGCAGTTACTCCGCAGGGCTCCGGGGCTACACCTTC	CASSYSAGLRGYTF
TRBJ2-5	TRBV6-5	few	TRBD1	TGTGCCAGCAGTTATTTTGTAGTGTTAGTGGGAGACAGGGAAGAGACCCAGTACTTC	CASSYFVVLVGDREETQYF
TRBJ1-1	TRBV7-9	few	-	TGTGCCAGCAGCTTTGAAGGGGCCACTGAAGCTTTCTTT	CASSFEGATEAFF
TRBJ2-7	TRBV20-1	few	-	TGCAGTGCTAGAGTGGTCGGACAATACTACGAGCAGTACTTC	CSARVVGQYYEQYF
TRBJ2-1	TRBV7-7	-	-	TGTGCTAGCAGCTCCCTCCCACCAACCATCCAGGGGCCAAGGGGGAGGAATGAGCAGTTCTTC	CASSSLPPTIQGPRGRNEQFF
TRBJ1-2	TRBV7-8	-	TRBD1	TGTGCCAGCAGCCTCGGGACAGGGTTGAATGGCTACATCTTC	CASSLGTGLNGYIF
TRBJ2-2	TRBV11-3	-	-	TGTGCCAGCAGCGCCGAGGGGCGAGCGGTCCTTGGGGGCACCGGGGAGCTGTTTTTT	CASSAEGRAVLGGTGELFF
TRBJ1-5	TRBV11-2	-	TRBD1	TGTGCCAGCAGCTTTCAGGGGGATCAGCCCCAGCATTTT	CASSFQGDQPQHF
TRBJ1-2	TRBV6-5	few	TRBD1	TGTGCCAGCAGTTACTCGATACCCGGACAGGGAGGCTATGGCTACACCTTC	CASSYSIPGQGGYGYTF
TRBJ2-1	TRBV6-1	-	-	TGTGCCACCAAATTAACTAGCACCCTCTCACCTGAGCAGTTCTTC	CATKLTSTLSPEQFF
TRBJ1-1	TRBV20-1	-	-	TGCAGTGCTAGAGACCTTCTAGGGAGGAACACTGAAGCTTTCTTT	CSARDLLGRNTEAFF
TRBJ2-6	TRBV20-1	few	-	TGCAGTGCTAGAGTTCAGTTCTCTGGGGCCAACGTCCTGACTTTC	CSARVQFSGANVLTF
TRBJ2-7	TRBV21-1	-	-	TGTGCCAGCAGCGTATTCCCCGGGACTAGCGGGAGGCCCTCCTACGAGCAGTACTTC	CASSVFPGTSGRPSYEQYF
TRBJ1-5	TRBV24-1	-	-	TGTGCCACCAGTGCCCGGGAGAGGGGGTACAATCAGCCCCAGCATTTT	CATSARERGYNQPQHF
TRBJ2-1	TRBV18	-	-	TGTGCCAGCTCACCACAATCAGGCTACAATGAGCAGTTCTTC	CASSPQSGYNEQFF
TRBJ2-7	TRBV24-1	-	TRBD1	TGTGCCACCAGTGAGGCCGGGACAGGGGTGAAGGAGCAGTACTTC	CATSEAGTGVKEQYF
TRBJ1-1	TRBV7-2	few	-	TGTGCCAGCAGCTTTCGGCCGAACACTGAAGCTTTCTTT	CASSFRPNTEAFF
TRBJ2-5	TRBV18	-	TRBD1	TGTGCCAGCTCACCCCTTTTCAACAGGGGGTCTGAGACCCAGTACTTC	CASSPLFNRGSETQYF
TRBJ1-6	TRBV20-1	few	-	TGCAGTGCTAGCCCCAGGGGTGGGACCCTCCACTTT	CSASPRGGTLHF
TRBJ1-1	TRBV28	-	-	TGTGCCAGCAGTTTGGGGTCGGAGGAAGCTTTCTTT	CASSLGSEEAFF
TRBJ2-3	TRBV28	-	-	TGTGCCAGCAGTTCTAGGGTTCAAGGGCCTACTAGCACAGATACGCAGTATTTT	CASSSRVQGPTSTDTQYF
TRBJ2-1	TRBV5-1	-	TRBD2	TGCGCCAGCAGAGTCGGGACTAGCGGCTACAATGAGCAGTTCTTC	CASRVGTSGYNEQFF
TRBJ2-2	TRBV6-1	few	-	TGTGCCAGCAGTGCGGGTAGCGCGGGCACCGGGGAGCTGTTTTTT	CASSAGSAGTGELFF
TRBJ2-5	TRBV6-2/TRBV6-3	few	-	TGTGCCAGCAGCCAAAGGATGGGGGGCGAGACCCAGTACTTC	CASSQRMGGETQYF
TRBJ1-6	TRBV5-1	-	-	TGCGCCAGCAGCTTGACTTACCGGGACACGGGCTCTTCACCCCTCCACTTT	CASSLTYRDTGSSPLHF
TRBJ2-1	TRBV7-2	few	-	TGTGCCAGCAGCGGCCCTAATGAGCAGTTCTTC	CASSGPNEQFF
TRBJ1-2	TRBV28	few	-	TGTGCCAGCAGTTTTTCGCAGCACCGCTATGGCTACACCTTC	CASSFSQHRYGYTF
TRBJ1-6	TRBV18	-	-	TGTGCCAGCTCACCGGGGACAAAAAATTCACCCCTCCACTTT	CASSPGTKNSPLHF
TRBJ2-7	TRBV12-3/TRBV12-4	-	TRBD1	TGTGCCAGCAGTTCGGGACAGCCTCCCTACGAGCAGTACTTC	CASSSGQPPYEQYF
TRBJ2-7	TRBV19	few	-	TGTGCCAGTAGTCCGGGGGACTCCAGGGACGAGCAGTACTTC	CASSPGDSRDEQYF
TRBJ1-2	TRBV6-1	once	TRBD1	TGTGCCAGCAGTGCGGTCCAGGGGGCTGGCTACACCTTC	CASSAVQGAGYTF
TRBJ2-7	TRBV28	-	-	TGTGCCAGCACGCCACGGCCCCCTTTGGAAAAGTACTTC	CASTPRPPLEKYF
TRBJ1-1	TRBV6-5	-	TRBD1	TGTGCCAGCAGTTCCCGCGGGACAGGGAGGAACACTGAAGCTTTCTTT	CASSSRGTGRNTEAFF
TRBJ1-1	TRBV10-3	-	TRBD1	TGTGCCATCAGTGGACAGGGGCCGAGAGGGGGTACTGAAGCTTTCTTT	CAISGQGPRGGTEAFF
TRBJ1-2	TRBV6-5	once	TRBD1	TGTGCCAGCAGTTATGACAGGGCCCCCTATGGCTACACCTTC	CASSYDRAPYGYTF
TRBJ2-1	TRBV11-2	-	-	TGTGCCAGCAGCTCCCGGACCGCCAATGAGCAGTTCTTC	CASSSRTANEQFF
TRBJ2-7	TRBV20-1	-	-	TGCAGTGCTAGAGTCCGTAGGGACGAGCAGTACTTC	CSARVRRDEQYF
TRBJ1-5	TRBV27	-	TRBD1	TGTGCCAGCAGTTTACAGGGGGCGATTAATCAGCCCCAGCATTTT	CASSLQGAINQPQHF